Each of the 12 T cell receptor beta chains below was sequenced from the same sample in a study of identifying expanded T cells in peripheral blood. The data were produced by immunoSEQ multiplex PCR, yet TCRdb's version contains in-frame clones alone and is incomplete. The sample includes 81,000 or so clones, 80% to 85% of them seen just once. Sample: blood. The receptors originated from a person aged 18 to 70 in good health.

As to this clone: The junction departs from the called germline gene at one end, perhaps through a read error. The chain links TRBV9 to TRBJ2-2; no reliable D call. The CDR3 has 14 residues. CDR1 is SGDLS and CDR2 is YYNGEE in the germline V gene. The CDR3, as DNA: TGTGCCAGCAGCCCCCGGTCGAACCCCGGGGAGCTGTTTTTT. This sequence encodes CASSPRSNPGELFF.

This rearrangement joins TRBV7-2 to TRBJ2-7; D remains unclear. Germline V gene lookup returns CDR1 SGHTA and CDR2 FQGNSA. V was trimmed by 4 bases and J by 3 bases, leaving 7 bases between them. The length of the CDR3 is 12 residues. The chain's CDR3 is CASSWADYEQYF. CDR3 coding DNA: TGTGCCAGCAGCTGGGCGGACTACGAGCAGTACTTC.

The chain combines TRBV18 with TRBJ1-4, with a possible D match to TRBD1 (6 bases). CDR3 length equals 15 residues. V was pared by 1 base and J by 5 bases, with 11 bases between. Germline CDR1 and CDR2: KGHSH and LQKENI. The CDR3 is CASSPLQGLNEKLFF. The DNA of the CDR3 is TGTGCCAGCTCACCACTGCAGGGGTTAAATGAAAAACTGTTTTTT.

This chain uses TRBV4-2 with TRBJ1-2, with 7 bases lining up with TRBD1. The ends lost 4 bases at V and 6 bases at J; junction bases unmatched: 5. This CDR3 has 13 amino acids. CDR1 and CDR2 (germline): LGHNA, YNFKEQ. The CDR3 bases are TGTGCCAGCAGCCCTGACAGGGCCCATGGCTACACCTTC. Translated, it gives CASSPDRAHGYTF.

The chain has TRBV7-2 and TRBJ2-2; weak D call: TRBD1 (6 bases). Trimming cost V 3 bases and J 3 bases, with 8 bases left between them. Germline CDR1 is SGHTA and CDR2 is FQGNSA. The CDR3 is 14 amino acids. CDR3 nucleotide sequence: TGTGCCAGCAGCTTTGGGACATACACCGGGGAGCTGTTTTTT. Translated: CASSFGTYTGELFF. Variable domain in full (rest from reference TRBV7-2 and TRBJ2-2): GAGVSQSPSNKVTEKGKDVELRCDPISGHTALYWYRQSLGQGLEFLIYFQGNSAPDKSGLPSDRFSAERTGGSVSTLTIQRTQQEDSAVYLCASSFGTYTGELFFGEGSRLTVL.

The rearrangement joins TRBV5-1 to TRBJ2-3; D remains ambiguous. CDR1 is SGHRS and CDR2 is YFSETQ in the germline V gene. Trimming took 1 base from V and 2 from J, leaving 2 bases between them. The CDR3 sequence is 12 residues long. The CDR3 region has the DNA TGCGCCAGCAGCTTGAACACAGATACGCAGTATTTT. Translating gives CASSLNTDTQYF.

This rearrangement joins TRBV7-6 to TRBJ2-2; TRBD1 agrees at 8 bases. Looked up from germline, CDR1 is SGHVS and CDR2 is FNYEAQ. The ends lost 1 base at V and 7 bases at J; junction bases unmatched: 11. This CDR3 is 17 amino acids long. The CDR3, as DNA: TGTGCCAGCAGCTTAGTTCGGGCAGGGGGCGCGGACGGGGAGCTGTTTTTT. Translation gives CASSLVRAGGADGELFF.

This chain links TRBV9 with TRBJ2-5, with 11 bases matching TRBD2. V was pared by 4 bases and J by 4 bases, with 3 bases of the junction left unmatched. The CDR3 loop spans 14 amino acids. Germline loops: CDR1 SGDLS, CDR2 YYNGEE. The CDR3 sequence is CASSTSGSTETQYF. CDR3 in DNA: TGTGCCAGCAGCACTAGCGGGAGCACAGAGACCCAGTACTTC.

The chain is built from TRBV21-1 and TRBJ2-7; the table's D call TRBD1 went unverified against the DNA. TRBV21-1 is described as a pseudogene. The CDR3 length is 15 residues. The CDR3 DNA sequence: TGTGCCAGGGGGCCCCAGGACAGGGGTGTACACGAGCAGTACTTC. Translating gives CARGPQDRGVHEQYF.

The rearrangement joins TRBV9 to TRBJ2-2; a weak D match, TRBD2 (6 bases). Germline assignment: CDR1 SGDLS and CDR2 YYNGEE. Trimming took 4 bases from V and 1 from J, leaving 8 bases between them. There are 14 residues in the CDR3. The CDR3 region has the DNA TGTGCCAGCAGCCTTAGCGGGAACACCGGGGAGCTGTTTTTT. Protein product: CASSLSGNTGELFF.

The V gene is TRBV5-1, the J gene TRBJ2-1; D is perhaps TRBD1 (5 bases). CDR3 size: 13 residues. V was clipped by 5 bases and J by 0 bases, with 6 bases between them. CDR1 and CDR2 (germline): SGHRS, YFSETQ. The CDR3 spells CASRTDSYNEQFF. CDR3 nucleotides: TGCGCCAGCAGGACAGACTCCTACAATGAGCAGTTCTTC. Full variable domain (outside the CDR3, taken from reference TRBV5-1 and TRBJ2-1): KAGVTQTPRYLIKTRGQQVTLSCSPISGHRSVSWYQQTPGQGLQFLFEYFSETQRNKGNFPGRFSGRQFSNSRSEMNVSTLELGDSALYLCASRTDSYNEQFFGPGTRLTVL.

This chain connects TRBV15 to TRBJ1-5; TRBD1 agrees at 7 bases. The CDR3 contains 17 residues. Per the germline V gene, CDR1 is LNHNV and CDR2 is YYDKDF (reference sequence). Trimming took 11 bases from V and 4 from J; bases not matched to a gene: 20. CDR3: CASAVGNRGLGNQPQHF. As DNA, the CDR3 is TGTGCCTCCGCGGTAGGTAACAGGGGCCTTGGAAATCAGCCCCAGCATTTT.